The next 23 T cell receptor beta chains were all read from a single sample in a study of T-cell reconstitution after alpha-beta-depleted transplantation in children. TCRbeta library construction was performed incorporating unique molecular identifiers. In TCRdb, the PCR reads were re-called with MiXCR into one record per CDR3 protein. This table has roughly 590,000 distinct CDR3 sequences, around 17% appearing once. The input for sequencing was PBMCs from the stem cell graft donor, taken from the stem cell graft. The receptors come from a human donor who donated a stem cell graft to a child with acute myeloid leukemia.

This rearrangement joins TRBV12-3 or TRBV12-4 to TRBJ1-5; D unresolved. CDR3 length: 14 residues. The V gene lost 6 bases and the J gene lost 2 bases, with 11 bases spanning the gap. CDR3 sequence: CASSPSTGNQPQHF. The CDR3 DNA sequence: TGTGCCAGCAGCCCGAGTACGGGCAATCAGCCCCAGCATTTT.

The J gene is TRBJ1-5, the V gene TRBV6-6; D is undetermined. The CDR3 covers 13 residues. V was trimmed by 5 bases and J by 7 bases, leaving 12 bases between them. Looked up from germline, CDR1 is MNHNY and CDR2 is SVGAGI (reference sequence). This CDR3 is CASSASGGQPQHF. The DNA for the CDR3 is TGTGCCAGCAGTGCCAGCGGCGGGCAGCCCCAGCATTTT.

The chain combines TRBV28 with TRBJ2-2, with D perhaps TRBD1 or TRBD2 (5 bases each). Between the trimmed V and J ends, which lost 6 bases and 1 base, there was a span of 12 bases. CDR3 length equals 15 residues. CDR1 is MDHEN and CDR2 is SYDVKM in the germline V gene. CDR3 DNA: TGTGCCAGCAGCTCCGGGACGCTGAACACCGGGGAGCTGTTTTTT. This encodes CASSSGTLNTGELFF.

This clonotype has a handful of counts. The CDR3 protein is CSAYRQETQYF. The CDR3 region has the DNA TGCAGTGCTTACAGGCAAGAGACCCAGTACTTC. The chain employs TRBV20-1 and TRBJ2-5; TRBD1 is a possible D gene (5 bases). Trimming left V 5 bases short and J 2 bases short, with 6 bases between. Per the germline V gene, CDR1 is DFQATT and CDR2 is SNEGSKA (reference sequence). The CDR3 extends over 11 amino acids.

The sample holds many counts of this clonotype. The V gene is TRBV7-2, the J gene TRBJ1-1; TRBD1 is a possible D gene (6 bases). Trimming pared 3 bases from V and 3 bases from J, leaving 20 bases between. Per the germline V gene, CDR1 is SGHTA and CDR2 is FQGNSA. This CDR3 is 17 amino acids long. In nucleotides, the CDR3 is TGTGCCAGCAGCTTCGGGATGGGGGGGCCGTGGGACACTGAAGCTTTCTTT. This encodes CASSFGMGGPWDTEAFF.

This clonotype was seen repeatedly, ten times or more. The chain employs TRBV7-2 and TRBJ2-1; 9 positions match TRBD1. The CDR3 extends over 15 amino acids. V shed 5 bases, J shed 4 bases, and the junction held 6 bases outside the gene matches. The germline gives CDR1 SGHTA, CDR2 FQGNSA. CDR3 residues: CASSPPGQGYNEQFF. The CDR3 bases are TGTGCCAGCAGCCCTCCGGGACAGGGATACAATGAGCAGTTCTTC.

V and J are TRBV5-4 and TRBJ2-2; TRBD1 matches at 7 bases. The CDR3 length is 15 residues. V was clipped by 0 bases and J by 4 bases; unmatched bases: 3. CDR1 SGHNT and CDR2 YYREEE come from the germline V gene (reference sequence). CDR3 DNA: TGTGCCAGCAGCTTGGACAGGGGAACCACCGGGGAGCTGTTTTTT. Its protein is CASSLDRGTTGELFF.

The sample holds many counts of this clonotype. The rearrangement uses TRBV20-1 and TRBJ1-2, with D unresolved. Trimming took 0 bases from V and 4 from J, leaving 9 bases between them. The CDR3 sequence is 13 residues long. Germline CDR1 reads DFQATT; CDR2 reads SNEGSKA (reference sequence). The CDR3 spells CSAREAGSYGYTF. CDR3 DNA: TGCAGTGCTAGAGAGGCCGGGAGCTATGGCTACACCTTC.

The J gene is TRBJ2-5, the V gene TRBV29-1, with 15 bases identical to TRBD2. This CDR3 contains 17 residues. V trimming: 1 base; J trimming: 2 bases; junction bases outside the gene matches: 5. Germline lookup yields CDR1 SQVTM and CDR2 ANQGSEA. This CDR3 reads CSVEGWTSGGGQETQYF. Here the CDR3 DNA reads TGCAGCGTTGAAGGGTGGACTAGCGGGGGGGGTCAAGAGACCCAGTACTTC.

This clonotype was counted ten times or more. The V and J genes are TRBV10-3 and TRBJ2-3, with a tentative D call TRBD1 (7 bases). V was trimmed by 8 bases and J by 2 bases, leaving 17 bases between them. This CDR3 has 15 amino acids. The germline gives CDR1 ENHRY, CDR2 SYGVKD. This chain's CDR3 is CAIRAGGLHTDTQYF. DNA of the CDR3: TGTGCCATCCGAGCAGGGGGACTTCACACAGATACGCAGTATTTT.

The chain links TRBV6-1 to TRBJ2-1; TRBD1 matches 7 bases. Germline V gives CDR1 MNHNS, CDR2 SASEGT. Trimming cost V 6 bases and J 1 base; bases outside gene matches: 12. This CDR3 has 17 amino acids. CDR3 DNA: TGTGCCAGCAGAACCGGCTATGACAGGGCGTCCTACAATGAGCAGTTCTTC. It translates to CASRTGYDRASYNEQFF.

This clonotype was picked up many times. The rearrangement uses TRBV20-1 and TRBJ2-7, with a tentative D call TRBD2 (7 bases). Looked up from germline, CDR1 is DFQATT and CDR2 is SNEGSKA (reference sequence). This CDR3 has 16 residues. The V gene lost 0 bases and the J gene lost 2 bases, with 17 bases spanning the gap. The chain's CDR3 is CSARDPGEGGPYEQYF. DNA of the CDR3: TGCAGTGCTAGAGACCCCGGGGAGGGGGGTCCCTACGAGCAGTACTTC.

This clonotype came up many times. The J gene is TRBJ2-3, the V gene TRBV20-1; no firm D call. CDR3 length: 14 amino acids. Germline CDR1 and CDR2: DFQATT and SNEGSKA (reference sequence). The V end was cut by 0 bases, the J end by 6 bases, with 13 bases between. The CDR3 sequence: CSAREIRRGDTQYF. CDR3 nucleotides: TGCAGTGCTAGAGAGATACGGCGTGGGGATACGCAGTATTTT.

This clonotype showed up many times. This chain links TRBV20-1 with TRBJ2-1; D uncertain. Per the germline V gene, CDR1 is DFQATT and CDR2 is SNEGSKA (reference sequence). The CDR3 length is 12 residues. V shed 6 bases and J shed 8 bases, with 14 bases lying between them. As DNA, the CDR3 is TGCAGTGCCTTTGAATACGAGGATGAGCAGTTCTTC. This encodes CSAFEYEDEQFF.

In this sample, this clonotype turned up many times. The chain employs TRBV20-1 and TRBJ1-1; 11 bases align to TRBD1. Trimming took 0 bases from V and 5 from J; bases not matched to a gene: 5. CDR1 and CDR2 from the germline V gene are DFQATT and SNEGSKA (reference sequence). CDR3 length equals 15 residues. The CDR3 here is CSAREPGTGGTEAFF. CDR3 coding DNA: TGCAGTGCTAGAGAACCCGGGACAGGGGGAACTGAAGCTTTCTTT.

Note on this clonotype: The junction differs from germline at one of its ends, possibly a read error. The V call is TRBV12-3 or TRBV12-4, the J call TRBJ2-1; 13 nucleotides match TRBD2. CDR3 length: 19 amino acids. This CDR3 is CTSGTSGGAGLNSYNEQFF. CDR3 sequence (DNA): TGTACCAGCGGAACTAGCGGGGGGGCTGGACTTAACTCCTACAATGAGCAGTTCTTC.

This clonotype was detected a few times. The rearrangement joins TRBV28 to TRBJ1-5; D is perhaps TRBD1 (5 bases). The V gene's germline CDR1 is MDHEN and CDR2 SYDVKM. This CDR3 region has 14 residues. V dropped 6 bases and J dropped 3 bases, with 12 bases sitting between them. The CDR3 DNA sequence: TGTGCCAGCAGCCCCGGGGGGGTCAATCAGCCCCAGCATTTT. Amino acids: CASSPGGVNQPQHF. Variable domain in full (rest from reference TRBV28 and TRBJ1-5): DVKVTQSSRYLVKRTGEKVFLECVQDMDHENMFWYRQDPGLGLRLIYFSYDVKMKEKGDIPEGYSVSREKKERFSLILESASTNQTSMYLCASSPGGVNQPQHFGDGTRLSIL.

The chain is built from TRBV29-1 and TRBJ2-1; 15 bases are shared with TRBD2. CDR3 length: 16 residues. V was clipped by 6 bases and J by 2 bases; unmatched bases: 5. Germline CDR1 and CDR2: SQVTM and ANQGSEA. Written as DNA, the CDR3 is TGCAGCGTGGGGGGGACTAGCGGGGGGACCTACAATGAGCAGTTCTTC. This sequence encodes CSVGGTSGGTYNEQFF.

The rearrangement links TRBV7-2 to TRBJ2-1, with TRBD2 identical over 10 bases. The CDR3 is made up of 15 amino acids. Unmatched junction bases numbered 10, after V lost 7 bases and J lost 7 bases. Per germline, CDR1 SGHTA and CDR2 FQGNSA. The CDR3 bases are TGTGCCAGCACCTTCGTGGCTAGCGGGGGTAATGAGCAGTTCTTC. Protein product: CASTFVASGGNEQFF.

This clonotype was observed a few times. The chain's CDR3 is CASSLGLVRRSDTQYF. In nucleotides, the CDR3 is TGTGCCAGCAGTTTAGGGCTTGTGCGAAGGTCAGATACGCAGTATTTT. The V and J genes are TRBV12-3 or TRBV12-4 and TRBJ2-3; no definite D call. This CDR3 has 16 residues. With 1 base removed from V and 4 bases from J, the gap between germline ends came to 15 bases.

The V call is TRBV24-1, the J call TRBJ2-5; 7 positions agree with TRBD1. V trimming: 4 bases; J trimming: 0 bases; junction bases outside the gene matches: 4. CDR1 KGHDR and CDR2 SFDVKD come from the germline V gene. This CDR3 is 15 amino acids long. The CDR3 coding sequence is TGTGCCACCAGTGAGGGCAGGGGGTACCAAGAGACCCAGTACTTC. It yields the protein CATSEGRGYQETQYF.

The chain uses TRBV5-4 and TRBJ2-1; D may be TRBD1 (5 bases). V was clipped by 0 bases and J by 0 bases, with 10 bases between them. Germline V gene lookup returns CDR1 SGHNT and CDR2 YYREEE (reference sequence). The CDR3 has 16 amino acids. The CDR3 nucleotides are TGTGCCAGCAGCTTGGACAGGAAGCCCTCCTACAATGAGCAGTTCTTC. Its translation is CASSLDRKPSYNEQFF. The variable domain in full, with the rest retrieved from reference TRBV5-4 and TRBJ2-1, is ETGVTQSPTHLIKTRGQQVTLRCSSQSGHNTVSWYQQALGQGPQFIFQYYREEENGRGNFPPRFSGLQFPNYSSELNVNALELDDSALYLCASSLDRKPSYNEQFFGPGTRLTVL.

The rearrangement joins TRBV7-6 to TRBJ1-1; D is ambiguous. The CDR3 is 14 amino acids. V was pared by 5 bases and J by 4 bases, with 14 bases between. Looked up from germline, CDR1 is SGHVS and CDR2 is FNYEAQ. CDR3 in DNA: TGTGCCAGCAGCCGGGGAACCTCCCGCACTGAAGCTTTCTTT. This codes for CASSRGTSRTEAFF.